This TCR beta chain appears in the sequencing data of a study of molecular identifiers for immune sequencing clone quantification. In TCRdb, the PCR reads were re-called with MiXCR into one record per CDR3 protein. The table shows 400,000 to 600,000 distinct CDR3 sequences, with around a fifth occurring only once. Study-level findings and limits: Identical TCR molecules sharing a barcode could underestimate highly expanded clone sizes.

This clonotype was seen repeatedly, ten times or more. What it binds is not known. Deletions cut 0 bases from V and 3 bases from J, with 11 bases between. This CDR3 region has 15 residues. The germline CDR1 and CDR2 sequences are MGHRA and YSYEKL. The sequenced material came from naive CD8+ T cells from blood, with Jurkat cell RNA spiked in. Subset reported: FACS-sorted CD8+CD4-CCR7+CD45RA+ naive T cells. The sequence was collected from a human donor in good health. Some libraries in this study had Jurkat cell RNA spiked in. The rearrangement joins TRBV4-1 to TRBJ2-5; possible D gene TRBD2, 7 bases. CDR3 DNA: TGCGCCAGCAGCCAAGAGGGAGGGGGGGAAGAGACCCAGTACTTC. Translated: CASSQEGGGEETQYF.